The entry below describes one T cell receptor beta chain. This entry is derived from a study of blood T cell repertoires in COVID-19. This CDR3 is built from 15 residues. The V gene lost 5 bases and the J gene lost 4 bases, with 18 bases spanning the gap. Germline loops: CDR1 SGHNT, CDR2 YYREEE (reference sequence). Per the original methods: Reference gene primers were amplified, and this amplification served to estimate nucleated cell counts. This table comes from immunoSEQ multiplex PCR, and its TCRdb copy is limited to in-frame clones, with some not included. V and J calls and clone size are given by that table; D and trimming were obtained from the DNA. The sample yields roughly 360,000 clones, roughly 86% seen once.

The V and J genes are TRBV5-4 and TRBJ1-2, with TRBD1 as a possible D gene (6 bases). Sequencing was carried out using peripheral blood. This clonotype was sampled from a human donor with acute or convalescent COVID-19. The donor label of this sample is uncertain. CDR3 sequence (DNA): TGTGCCAGCAGTTCGGATGACAGGTCTGGCTATGGCTACACCTTC. Protein sequence: CASSSDDRSGYGYTF.